Below, one T cell receptor beta chain is given with its context. The protocol was immunoSEQ multiplex PCR, while the TCRdb copy is restricted to in-frame clones and leaves out a portion. The sample contains over 95,000 clones, approximately 70% of which appear only once. The data belong to a study of shared clonotypes between healthy human individuals. On the study more broadly: Each donor's CD4 naive and CD4 memory cells filled three plates apiece, CD8 naive two, and CD8 memory one.

The TCR sequence derives from a woman younger than 45 in good health. The sequenced sample was memory CD8+ T cells sorted from blood. The subset: CD45RO+ cells pooled with CCR7-negative TemRA cells.

The CDR3 reads CASSLAGTENEKLFF. The CDR3 nucleotides read TGTGCCAGCAGCTTAGCCGGGACAGAAAATGAAAAACTGTTTTTT. The chain joins TRBV7-6 to TRBJ1-4, with TRBD1 identical over 7 bases. The CDR3 runs to 15 residues. V dropped 0 bases and J dropped 5; count of bases not matched to a gene: 3. Per the germline V gene, CDR1 is SGHVS and CDR2 is FNYEAQ.